This T cell receptor beta chain was captured in a study of OX40 agonist ivuxolimab in advanced cancers. In the study overall: Dose-escalation cases comprised hepatocellular carcinoma, melanoma, renal cell or head and neck cancer. People who had prior anti-PD-1, anti-PD-L1 or anti-CTLA-4 therapy could take part, and about 40% had some.

Prior autoimmune disease or systemic immunosuppression barred patients. Findings and caveats of the study: Circulating CD4+ and CD8+ T cells showed clonal expansion by week 6 at 0.1 to 3.0 mg/kg.

Notes on this clone: Its cognate antigen is unknown.

Data came from immunoSEQ multiplex PCR; TCRdb stores just in-frame clones and leaves some out. The data hold some 60,000 clones, with around 82% observed a single time. The material was CD4+ or CD8+ T cells sorted from blood, obtained in a trial of the OX40 agonist ivuxolimab. The clonotype originates from an adult with an advanced solid tumor such as melanoma, head and neck, liver or kidney cancer.

CDR3 region: CASSPRPGGSNEKLFF. DNA of the CDR3: TGTGCCAGCAGCCCCCGCCCGGGGGGATCTAATGAAAAACTGTTTTTT. The chain recombines TRBV11-2 with TRBJ1-4, with D maybe TRBD1 (5 bases). The V gene lost 5 bases and the J gene lost 3 bases, with 16 bases spanning the gap. Germline lookup yields CDR1 SGHAT and CDR2 FQNNGV. The CDR3 runs to 16 residues.